The T cell receptor (beta chain) under discussion was sequenced for a study of spatial heterogeneity in lung cancer. Study-level results: Counts that tracked tumor mutation counts were those of expanded intratumoral alpha and beta TCRs.

This clonotype is deemed medium-sized. What it recognizes is unknown. A library prepared for alpha chains yielded this beta chain as an off-target read; its size is of little meaning. Time point defined: sample taken at primary tumor resection. The germline gives CDR1 ENHRY, CDR2 SYGVKD. V was clipped by 0 bases and J by 1 base, with 7 bases between them. There are 14 residues in the CDR3. In TCRdb, the 5' RACE reads were re-called with MiXCR into one record per CDR3 protein. The sample consists of approximately 15,000 distinct CDR3 sequences, about 4.8% of them appearing once. This receptor was obtained from a female donor with early-stage non-small cell lung cancer. The V gene is TRBV10-3, the J gene TRBJ2-7; the D gene is possibly TRBD1 (6 bases). Material: lung tumor tissue, obtained at surgery. The CDR3 DNA follows: TGTGCCATCAGTGAGTCCAGGGGTTCCTACGAGCAGTACTTC. Translating it yields CAISESRGSYEQYF.